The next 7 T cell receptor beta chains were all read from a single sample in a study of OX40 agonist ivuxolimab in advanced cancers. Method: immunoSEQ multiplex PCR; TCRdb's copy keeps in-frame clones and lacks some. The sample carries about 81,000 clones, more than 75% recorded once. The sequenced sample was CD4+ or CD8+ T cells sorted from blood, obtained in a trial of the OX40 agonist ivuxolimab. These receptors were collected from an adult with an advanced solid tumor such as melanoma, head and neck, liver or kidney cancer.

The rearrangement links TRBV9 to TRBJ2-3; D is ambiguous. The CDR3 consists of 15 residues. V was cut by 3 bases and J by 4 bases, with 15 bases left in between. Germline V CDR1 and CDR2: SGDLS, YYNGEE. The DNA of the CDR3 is TGTGCCAGCAGCGGGACCCCCGGGTTGTCAGATACGCAGTATTTT. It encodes CASSGTPGLSDTQYF.

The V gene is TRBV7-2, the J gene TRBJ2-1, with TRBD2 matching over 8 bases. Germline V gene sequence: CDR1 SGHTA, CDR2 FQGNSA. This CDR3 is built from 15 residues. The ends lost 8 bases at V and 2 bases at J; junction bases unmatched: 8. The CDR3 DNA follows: TGTGCCAGCGCTTACGGGCGGGGGGCCTACAATGAGCAGTTCTTC. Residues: CASAYGRGAYNEQFF. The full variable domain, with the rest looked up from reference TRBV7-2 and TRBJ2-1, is GAGVSQSPSNKVTEKGKDVELRCDPISGHTALYWYRQSLGQGLEFLIYFQGNSAPDKSGLPSDRFSAERTGGSVSTLTIQRTQQEDSAVYLCASAYGRGAYNEQFFGPGTRLTVL.

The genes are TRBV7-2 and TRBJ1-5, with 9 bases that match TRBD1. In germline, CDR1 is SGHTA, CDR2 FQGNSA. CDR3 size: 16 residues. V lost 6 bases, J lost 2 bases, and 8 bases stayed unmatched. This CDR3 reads CASRPGTGQGNQPQHF. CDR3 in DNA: TGTGCCAGCAGACCGGGGACAGGGCAGGGCAATCAGCCCCAGCATTTT.

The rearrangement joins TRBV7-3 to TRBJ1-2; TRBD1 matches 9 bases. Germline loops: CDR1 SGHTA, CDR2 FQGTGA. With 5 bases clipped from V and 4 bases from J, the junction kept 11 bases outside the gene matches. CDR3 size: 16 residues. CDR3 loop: CASSPTGTGISYGYTF. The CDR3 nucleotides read TGTGCCAGCAGCCCTACCGGGACAGGGATTTCCTATGGCTACACCTTC.

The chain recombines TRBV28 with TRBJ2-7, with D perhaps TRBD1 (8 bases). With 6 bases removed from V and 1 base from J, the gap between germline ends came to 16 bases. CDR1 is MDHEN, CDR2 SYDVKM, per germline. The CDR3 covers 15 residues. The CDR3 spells CASSSQGGGSYEQYF. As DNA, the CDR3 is TGTGCCAGCAGCTCACAGGGGGGGGGATCCTACGAGCAGTACTTC.

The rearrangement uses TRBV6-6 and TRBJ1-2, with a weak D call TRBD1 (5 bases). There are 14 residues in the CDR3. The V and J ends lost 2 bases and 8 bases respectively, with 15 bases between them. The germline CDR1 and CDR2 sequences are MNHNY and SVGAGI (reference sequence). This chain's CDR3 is CASSYGGGSGGYTF. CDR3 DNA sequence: TGTGCCAGCAGTTACGGGGGGGGATCGGGAGGCTACACCTTC.

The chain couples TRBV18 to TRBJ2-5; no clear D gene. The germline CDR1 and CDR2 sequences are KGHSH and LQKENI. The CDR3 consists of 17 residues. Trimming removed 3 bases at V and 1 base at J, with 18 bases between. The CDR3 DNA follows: TGTGCCAGCTCACCGCCCAAACAGATCGGTTCCCAAGAGACCCAGTACTTC. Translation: CASSPPKQIGSQETQYF.